This T cell receptor beta chain comes out of a study of T cell changes during pregnancy in multiple sclerosis. Method: immunoSEQ multiplex PCR; TCRdb's copy keeps in-frame clones and lacks some. The profile shows 40,000 to 55,000 clones, 85% to 90% of them singletons. The CDR3 consists of 16 residues. The junction had 9 bases not matched to a gene; V was cut back by 3 bases and J by 3 bases. The germline V gene encodes CDR1 SGHRS and CDR2 YFSETQ. This chain joins TRBV5-1 and TRBJ2-3, with 8 positions matching TRBD1. The sequencing here drew on peripheral blood, taken in the first trimester of pregnancy. The TCR sequence derives from a female donor in good health, enrolled as a control in a pregnancy study. In DNA, the CDR3 is TGCGCCAGCAGCTCATCCGGGACAGGTGGAACAGATACGCAGTATTTT. This gives the protein CASSSSGTGGTDTQYF.